This T cell receptor (beta chain) was sequenced for a study of T-cell memory formation after mild COVID-19. Study-level results: For second-wave clones that peaked at day 37, SARS-CoV-2 specificity went unverified.

The CDR3 length is 15 residues. Germline CDR1 and CDR2: DFQATT and SNEGSKA (reference sequence). V shed 4 bases and J 5 bases; nucleotides not matched to a gene: 12. TCRdb recomputed calls from the 5' RACE reads with MiXCR, one row per CDR3 protein. The sample gives approximately 60,000 distinct CDR3 sequences, 8% to 9.5% of which show up once; 0.9% to 1.5% is in the top ten. Comment on this clonotype: What it binds is not known.

Sequenced: PBMCs or a T cell subset sorted from them (not recorded which). The source is a man aged 18 to 30 who had mild COVID-19 (a few samples of this study predate the infection). Cell type and time point are not known. The rearrangement joins TRBV20-1 to TRBJ2-3; 7 nucleotides align to TRBD2. DNA for the CDR3: TGCAGTGCTATCCCGAGGCGGGGGTCCAAAGATACGCAGTATTTT. This gives the protein CSAIPRRGSKDTQYF.